Sequencing of this T cell receptor beta chain was carried out in a study of blood T cells in healthy people across ages. For the second PCR, which ran for 7 to 11 cycles, a sample-barcoded 5' primer and a J-beta primer mix were used. TCRdb redid the calling of the 5' RACE reads with MiXCR, one entry per CDR3 protein. Of some 550,000 distinct CDR3 sequences in the sample, 40% to 55% were seen once. This sequence originates from a man at least 80 years old in good health. Sequences were obtained from blood.

CDR3 sequence: CASRDPSDEQFF. CDR3 nucleotides: TGTGCCAGCAGGGACCCCTCGGATGAGCAGTTCTTC. The chain couples TRBV3-1 to TRBJ2-1, with D uncertain. There are 12 residues in the CDR3. Germline CDR1 reads LGHDT; CDR2 reads YNNKEL (reference sequence). Deletions cut 6 bases from V and 8 bases from J, with 11 bases between.